This T cell receptor (beta chain) originates from a study of T cells in Graves' hyperthyroidism and ophthalmopathy. The wider study: The blood sample was taken at first diagnosis, before treatment began. Study results and limitations: Blood samples included most of the expanded thyroid clonotypes exceeding 0.001.

Germline lookup yields CDR1 SNHLY and CDR2 FYNNEI. V gave up 11 bases and J gave up 0 bases, with 16 bases separating them. CDR3 size: 15 residues. Authors of the study amplified TCR beta CDR3 regions from RNA transcripts. HTBI primers were employed in a first-round RT-PCR of the TCR CDR3. TCRdb independently ran MiXCR on the multiplex PCR reads; one entry per CDR3 protein. Of 620,000 or so distinct CDR3 sequences in the sample, roughly 14% are singletons; the top ten hold about 12%. Of note for this clonotype: Its target is unknown.

Individuals with ophthalmopathy presented a Clinical Activity Score of at least 3, a NOSPECS grade of at least 4 and a duration under 3 months. Criteria for exclusion of patients were uncontrolled infection, other autoimmune disease, pregnancy or lactation. This sequence joins TRBV2 and TRBJ2-2, with unresolved D. The TCR sequence derives from a woman between 45 and 60 years old with Graves' ophthalmopathy. Sequenced: blood. DNA for the CDR3: TGTGCCTGGATAGGGCGACCCACGAACACCGGGGAGCTGTTTTTT. It is translated as CAWIGRPTNTGELFF.